This T cell receptor (beta chain) stems from a study of blood T cell repertoires in COVID-19. Study-wide background: COVID-19 samples from acute and convalescent phases originated in the United States, Italy and Spain. In each case, the material was cDNA or gDNA derived from T cells, B-cell-depleted T cells, or PBMCs.

Original processing notes: Reference gene primer amplification gave nucleated cell count estimates. Profiling relied on immunoSEQ multiplex PCR, and the TCRdb table lists in-frame clones only, not all of them. V, J and clone size derive from that table, while D and trimming were established from the DNA sequence. The sample holds approximately 73,000 clones, roughly 86% seen once. CDR1 and CDR2 from the germline V gene are SGHTA and FQGTGA. V was pared by 2 bases and J by 3 bases, with 5 bases of the junction left unmatched. This CDR3 has 15 residues. The sample comprised peripheral blood. The chain links TRBV7-3 to TRBJ2-7, with TRBD1 identical over 9 bases. This clonotype was sampled from a woman aged 55-70 years with acute or convalescent COVID-19. CDR3 DNA sequence: TGTGCCAGCAGCTTAGCTCCGGGACAGGGCTACGAGCAGTACTTC. This gives the protein CASSLAPGQGYEQYF.